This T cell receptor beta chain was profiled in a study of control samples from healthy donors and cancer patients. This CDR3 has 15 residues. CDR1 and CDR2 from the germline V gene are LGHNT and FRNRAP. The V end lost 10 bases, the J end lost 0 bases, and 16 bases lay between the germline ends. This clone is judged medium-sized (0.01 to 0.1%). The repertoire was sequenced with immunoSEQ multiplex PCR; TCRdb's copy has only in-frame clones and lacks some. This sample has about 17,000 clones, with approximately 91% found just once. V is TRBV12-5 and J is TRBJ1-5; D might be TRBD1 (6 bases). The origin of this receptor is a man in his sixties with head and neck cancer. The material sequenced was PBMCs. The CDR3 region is CATPGQLVSNQPQHF. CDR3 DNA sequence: TGTGCTACCCCGGGACAATTGGTTAGCAATCAGCCCCAGCATTTT.